This TCR beta chain was observed in a study of regulatory T cells in long-lasting Graves disease. Study-level results: Fewer public clonotypes were shared by new patients (roughly 910) than by persistent patients (2,741).

In regard to this clonotype: Its specificity is unknown. A much larger clone lies one base from this, so it may be a read error.

The time point here: newly diagnosed GD, antithyroid drugs for less than 3 months. PBMC-extracted RNA yielded the TCR library. From germline, CDR1 is DFQATT and CDR2 SNEGSKA (reference sequence). The CDR3 is 14 residues long. V was pared by 7 bases and J by 2 bases, with 12 bases between. Researchers made TCR beta libraries by using iRepertoire HTBI primers and running Arm-PCR on CDR3 regions. TCRdb fed the multiplex PCR reads into MiXCR, producing one record per CDR3 protein. The data show a few hundred thousand distinct CDR3 sequences, approximately 12% seen once. Separately, the same data were catalogued under a study of T cells in Graves' hyperthyroidism and ophthalmopathy.

The source of this sequence is a woman aged 18-30 years with Graves disease. Sequenced here: peripheral blood mononuclear cells (PBMCs), sampled at new diagnosis, from a patient treated with antithyroid drugs. V is TRBV20-1 and J is TRBJ1-6; D not certain. The CDR3 DNA is TGCAGTGTGTGGCGGATCCCCTATAATTCACCCCTCCACTTT. It codes for CSVWRIPYNSPLHF.